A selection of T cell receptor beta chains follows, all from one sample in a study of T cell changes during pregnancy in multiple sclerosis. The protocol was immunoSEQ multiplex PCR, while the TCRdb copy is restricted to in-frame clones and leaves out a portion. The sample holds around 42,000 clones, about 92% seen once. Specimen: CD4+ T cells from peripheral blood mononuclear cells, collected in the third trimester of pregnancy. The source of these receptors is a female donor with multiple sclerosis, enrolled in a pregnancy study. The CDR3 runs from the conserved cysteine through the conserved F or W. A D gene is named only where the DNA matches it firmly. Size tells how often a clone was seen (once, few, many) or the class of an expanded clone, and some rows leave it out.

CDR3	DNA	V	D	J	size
CASSRESSSVGELFF	TGCGCCAGCAGTAGGGAGTCTAGCTCTGTCGGGGAGCTGTTTTTT	TRBV10-1	NA	TRBJ2-2	NA
CASEFGGGTEGTEAFF	TGTGCCTCGGAATTCGGAGGTGGGACGGAGGGTACTGAAGCTTTCTTT	TRBV30	NA	TRBJ1-1	NA
CASSQVSGTRGNEQFF	TGTGCCAGCAGCCAAGTCTCGGGCACTCGGGGCAATGAGCAGTTCTTC	TRBV4-2	NA	TRBJ2-1	NA
CASSSKGQGAVYEQYF	TGCGCCAGCAGCTCAAAGGGCCAGGGGGCAGTCTACGAGCAGTACTTC	TRBV5-1	TRBD1	TRBJ2-7	NA
CAWATRDRLAKNIQYF	TGTGCCTGGGCCACCCGGGACAGACTAGCCAAAAACATTCAGTACTTC	TRBV30	TRBD1	TRBJ2-4	NA
CASSYAGTNEKLFF	TGTGCCAGCAGTTACGCAGGGACTAATGAAAAACTGTTTTTT	TRBV6-6	NA	TRBJ1-4	NA
CASSLEIAGGSHEQYF	TGTGCCAGCAGCTTGGAGATAGCGGGAGGTTCCCACGAGCAGTACTTC	TRBV5-4	TRBD2	TRBJ2-7	NA
CASSLETGTGNTIYF	TGCGCCAGCAGCTTGGAGACAGGGACTGGAAACACCATATATTTT	TRBV5-1	TRBD1	TRBJ1-3	NA
CASSPRQLSNQPQHF	TGTGCCAGCTCACCACGACAGCTTAGCAATCAGCCCCAGCATTTT	TRBV18	NA	TRBJ1-5	once
CASSLDDGPSYEQYF	TGTGCTAGCAGCTTAGACGATGGCCCCTCCTACGAGCAGTACTTC	TRBV7-7	NA	TRBJ2-7	NA
CASSQETSGSFLNEQFF	TGCGCCAGCAGCCAAGAGACTAGCGGGAGTTTCCTCAATGAGCAGTTCTTC	TRBV4-1	TRBD2	TRBJ2-1	once
CASSSHMDSWEKLFF	TGTGCCAGCAGTTCTCATATGGACAGTTGGGAAAAACTGTTTTTT	TRBV6-6	NA	TRBJ1-4	NA
CASRIRGDTQYF	TGTGCCAGCAGAATCAGGGGGGATACGCAGTATTTT	TRBV28	TRBD1	TRBJ2-3	NA
CASSWREGDTQYF	TGTGCCAGCAGTTGGCGGGAGGGGGATACGCAGTATTTT	TRBV27	TRBD2	TRBJ2-3	NA
CASRGRLGGGETQYF	TGTGCCAGTAGGGGCCGCCTAGGGGGCGGAGAGACCCAGTACTTC	TRBV19	TRBD1	TRBJ2-5	NA
CASSLESGVDQPQHF	TGTGCCAGCAGCCTCGAGAGCGGGGTTGATCAGCCCCAGCATTTT	TRBV2	NA	TRBJ1-5	NA
CASSLSASENTGELFF	TGCGCCAGCAGCCTCTCGGCTAGCGAGAACACCGGGGAGCTGTTTTTT	TRBV5-1	NA	TRBJ2-2	NA
CASSFTVFSSSYEQYF	TGTGCCAGCAGCTTCACCGTCTTCTCTAGCTCCTACGAGCAGTACTTC	TRBV7-2	NA	TRBJ2-7	NA
CASKGAPNTGELFF	TGCGCCAGCAAAGGGGCTCCGAACACCGGGGAGCTGTTTTTT	TRBV10-1	NA	TRBJ2-2	NA
CASSIRDRVNSPLDQPQHF	TGTGCCAGTAGTATAAGGGACAGGGTCAACTCGCCCTTAGATCAGCCCCAGCATTTT	TRBV19	TRBD1	TRBJ1-5	NA
CASGDRDYGYTF	TGTGCCAGCGGTGACAGGGACTATGGCTACACCTTC	TRBV28	TRBD1	TRBJ1-2	few
CASSPRDYTDTQYF	TGTGCCAGCAGCCCCCGGGACTACACAGATACGCAGTATTTT	TRBV4-2	TRBD2	TRBJ2-3	NA
CASRGGVLGTSGWDETQYF	TGTGCCAGCAGAGGAGGGGTACTAGGGACTAGCGGGTGGGATGAGACCCAGTACTTC	TRBV28	TRBD2	TRBJ2-5	NA
CASSADRGSYNEQFF	TGTGCCAGCAGCGCGGACAGGGGATCTTACAATGAGCAGTTCTTC	TRBV7-2	TRBD1	TRBJ2-1	NA
CASSTPPGRAGKGYGYTF	TGTGCCAGCAGCACACCCCCAGGGAGGGCAGGGAAAGGCTATGGCTACACCTTC	TRBV9	NA	TRBJ1-2	once
CASRRDSQETQYF	TGTGCCAGCAGGAGGGACAGCCAAGAGACCCAGTACTTC	TRBV2	TRBD1	TRBJ2-5	NA
CASSEGLAGGRGEQFF	TGTGCCAGCAGTGAGGGTTTAGCGGGAGGCCGAGGTGAGCAGTTCTTC	TRBV2	TRBD2	TRBJ2-1	NA
CASSLGGSRQETQYF	TGTGCCAGCAGCTTAGGTGGGAGTCGGCAAGAGACCCAGTACTTC	TRBV7-2	NA	TRBJ2-5	NA
CASSGQFGTDTQYF	TGTGCCAGTAGTGGGCAGTTCGGTACAGATACGCAGTATTTT	TRBV19	NA	TRBJ2-3	NA
CASSKATNRREGWDEQYF	TGTGCCAGCAGCAAAGCCACTAATCGGCGGGAGGGTTGGGACGAGCAGTACTTC	TRBV21-1	NA	TRBJ2-7	NA
CASSFGLGRGQPQHF	TGTGCCAGCAGTTTTGGATTGGGAAGGGGTCAGCCCCAGCATTTT	TRBV28	NA	TRBJ1-5	NA
CASSTGTGKGPSNTEAFF	TGTGCCAGCTCAACCGGGACAGGGAAAGGGCCGAGCAACACTGAAGCTTTCTTT	TRBV18	TRBD1	TRBJ1-1	NA
CASSNGQNSYGYTF	TGTGCCAGTAGTAACGGACAGAATTCGTATGGCTACACCTTC	TRBV19	NA	TRBJ1-2	NA
CSGGGGDRGDTEAFF	TGCAGCGGCGGAGGGGGAGACAGGGGGGACACTGAAGCTTTCTTT	TRBV29-1	TRBD1	TRBJ1-1	NA
CASSPPSEPYEQYF	TGTGCCAGCTCACCTCCGTCGGAGCCCTACGAGCAGTACTTC	TRBV18	NA	TRBJ2-7	NA
CASSLAPSGGRSNEQFF	TGCGCCAGCAGCTTGGCCCCTAGCGGAGGGAGGAGCAATGAGCAGTTCTTC	TRBV5-1	TRBD2	TRBJ2-1	NA
CASQYDRNTGELFF	TGTGCCAGTCAGTATGACAGGAACACCGGGGAGCTGTTTTTT	TRBV19	NA	TRBJ2-2	NA
CASSASGDTEAFF	TGTGCCAGCAGCGCCTCAGGGGACACTGAAGCTTTCTTT	TRBV7-2	NA	TRBJ1-1	NA
CASGYSLNTEAFF	TGTGCCAGTGGGTACAGCTTGAACACTGAAGCTTTCTTT	TRBV19	NA	TRBJ1-1	NA
CASSSLGSGSHNEQFF	TGTGCCAGCAGCAGCTTGGGTAGCGGGAGTCACAATGAGCAGTTCTTC	TRBV9	TRBD2	TRBJ2-1	NA
CASSVLREPNEQFF	TGTGCCAGCAGTGTGTTGCGGGAGCCCAATGAGCAGTTCTTC	TRBV2	TRBD2	TRBJ2-1	once
CASSSLPGRDPVKGPNEQFF	TGTGCCAGCAGCTCCCTCCCGGGTCGGGATCCGGTAAAAGGGCCCAATGAGCAGTTCTTC	TRBV7-3	NA	TRBJ2-1	NA